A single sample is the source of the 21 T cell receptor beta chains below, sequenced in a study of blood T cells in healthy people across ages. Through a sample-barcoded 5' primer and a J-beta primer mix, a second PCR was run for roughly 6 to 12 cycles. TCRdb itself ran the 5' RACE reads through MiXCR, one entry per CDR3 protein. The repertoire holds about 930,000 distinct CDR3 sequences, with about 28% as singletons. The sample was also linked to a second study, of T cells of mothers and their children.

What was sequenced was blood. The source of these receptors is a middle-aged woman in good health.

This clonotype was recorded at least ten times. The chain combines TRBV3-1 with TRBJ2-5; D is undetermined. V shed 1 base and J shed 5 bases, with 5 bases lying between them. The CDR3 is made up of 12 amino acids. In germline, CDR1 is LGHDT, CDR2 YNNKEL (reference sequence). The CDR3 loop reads CASSQVSETQYF. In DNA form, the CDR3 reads TGTGCCAGCAGCCAAGTTTCGGAGACCCAGTACTTC.

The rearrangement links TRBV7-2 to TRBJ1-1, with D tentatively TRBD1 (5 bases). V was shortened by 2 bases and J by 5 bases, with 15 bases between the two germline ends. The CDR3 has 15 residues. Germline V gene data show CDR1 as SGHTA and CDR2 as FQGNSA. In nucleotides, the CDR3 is TGTGCCAGCAGCTTAACCCGGGACTTAGGTACTGAAGCTTTCTTT. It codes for CASSLTRDLGTEAFF. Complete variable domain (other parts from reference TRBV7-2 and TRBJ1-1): GAGVSQSPSNKVTEKGKDVELRCDPISGHTALYWYRQSLGQGLEFLIYFQGNSAPDKSGLPSDRFSAERTGGSVSTLTIQRTQQEDSAVYLCASSLTRDLGTEAFFGQGTRLTVV.

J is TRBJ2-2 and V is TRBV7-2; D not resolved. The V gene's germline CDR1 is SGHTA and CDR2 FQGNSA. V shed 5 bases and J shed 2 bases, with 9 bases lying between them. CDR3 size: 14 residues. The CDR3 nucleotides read TGTGCCAGCAGCCTAGTCCCTAACACCGGGGAGCTGTTTTTT. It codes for CASSLVPNTGELFF.

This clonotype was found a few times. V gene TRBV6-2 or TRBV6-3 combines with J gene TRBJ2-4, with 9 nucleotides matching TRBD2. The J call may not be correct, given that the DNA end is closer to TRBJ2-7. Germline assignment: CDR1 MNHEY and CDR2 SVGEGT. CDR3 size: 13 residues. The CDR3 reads CASSQLAGIEQYF. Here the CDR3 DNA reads TGTGCCAGCAGCCAACTAGCGGGTATCGAGCAGTACTTC.

Written as DNA, the CDR3 is TGTGCCAGCAGTTTATGGATTCCAGGGGGCAGGAGAGGCTACACCTTC. Its protein product is CASSLWIPGGRRGYTF. This rearrangement joins TRBV28 to TRBJ1-2; 8 nucleotides align to TRBD1. The CDR3 contains 16 residues. CDR1 and CDR2 (germline): MDHEN, SYDVKM. V gave up 0 bases and J gave up 8 bases; unmatched junction bases: 11.

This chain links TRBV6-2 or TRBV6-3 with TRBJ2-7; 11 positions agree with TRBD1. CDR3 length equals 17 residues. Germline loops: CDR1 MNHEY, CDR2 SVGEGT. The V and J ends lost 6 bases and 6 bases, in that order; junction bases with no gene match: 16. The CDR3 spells CASRPVLRGQGGCEQYF. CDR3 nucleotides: TGTGCCAGCAGGCCCGTCCTAAGGGGACAGGGGGGCTGCGAGCAGTACTTC.

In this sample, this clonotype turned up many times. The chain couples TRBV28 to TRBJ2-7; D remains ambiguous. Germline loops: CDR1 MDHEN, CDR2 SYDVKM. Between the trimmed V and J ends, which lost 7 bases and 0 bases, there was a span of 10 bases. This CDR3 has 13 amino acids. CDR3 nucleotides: TGTGCCAGCATAAGGGAAAGCTCCTACGAGCAGTACTTC. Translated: CASIRESSYEQYF.

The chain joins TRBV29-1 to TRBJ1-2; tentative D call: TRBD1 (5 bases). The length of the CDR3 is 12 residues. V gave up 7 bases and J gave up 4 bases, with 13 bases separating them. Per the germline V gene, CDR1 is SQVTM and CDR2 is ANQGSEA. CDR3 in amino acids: CSDRSGSYGYTF. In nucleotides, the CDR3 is TGCAGCGACCGATCAGGGAGCTATGGCTACACCTTC.

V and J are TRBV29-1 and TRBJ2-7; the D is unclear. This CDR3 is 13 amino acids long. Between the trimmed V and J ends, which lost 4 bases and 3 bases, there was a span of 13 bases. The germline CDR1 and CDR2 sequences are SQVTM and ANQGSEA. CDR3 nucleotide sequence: TGCAGCGTTGTAGTAGGCAGCCACTACGAGCAGTACTTC. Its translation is CSVVVGSHYEQYF.

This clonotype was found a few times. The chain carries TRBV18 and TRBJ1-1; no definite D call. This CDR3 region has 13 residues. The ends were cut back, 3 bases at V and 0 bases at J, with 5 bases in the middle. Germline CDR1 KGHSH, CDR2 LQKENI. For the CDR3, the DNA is TGTGCCAGCTCACCGGCAATGAACACTGAAGCTTTCTTT. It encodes CASSPAMNTEAFF.

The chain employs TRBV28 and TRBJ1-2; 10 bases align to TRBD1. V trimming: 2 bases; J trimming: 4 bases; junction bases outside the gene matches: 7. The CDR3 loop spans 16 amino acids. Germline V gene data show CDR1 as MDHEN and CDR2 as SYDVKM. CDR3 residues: CASSLMGTGVGYGYTF. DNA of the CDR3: TGTGCCAGCAGTTTAATGGGGACAGGGGTTGGCTATGGCTACACCTTC.

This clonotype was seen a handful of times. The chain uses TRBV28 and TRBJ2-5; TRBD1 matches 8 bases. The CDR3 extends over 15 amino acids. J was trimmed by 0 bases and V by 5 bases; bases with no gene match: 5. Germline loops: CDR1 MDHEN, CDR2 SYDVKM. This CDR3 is CASSVHRGYQETQYF. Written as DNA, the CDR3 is TGTGCCAGCAGTGTACACAGGGGGTACCAAGAGACCCAGTACTTC.

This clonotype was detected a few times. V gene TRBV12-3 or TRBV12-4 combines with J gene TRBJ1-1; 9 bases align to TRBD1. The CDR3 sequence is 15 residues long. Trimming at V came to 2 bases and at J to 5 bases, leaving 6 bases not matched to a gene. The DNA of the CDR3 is TGTGCCAGCAGTTTACGCCGACAGGGGGGAACTGAAGCTTTCTTT. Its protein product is CASSLRRQGGTEAFF.

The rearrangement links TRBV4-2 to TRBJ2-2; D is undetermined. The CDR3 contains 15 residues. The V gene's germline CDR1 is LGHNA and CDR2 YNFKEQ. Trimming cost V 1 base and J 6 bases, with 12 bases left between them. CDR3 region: CASSQALTGPGELFF. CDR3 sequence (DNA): TGTGCCAGCAGCCAAGCCCTGACTGGACCCGGGGAGCTGTTTTTT.

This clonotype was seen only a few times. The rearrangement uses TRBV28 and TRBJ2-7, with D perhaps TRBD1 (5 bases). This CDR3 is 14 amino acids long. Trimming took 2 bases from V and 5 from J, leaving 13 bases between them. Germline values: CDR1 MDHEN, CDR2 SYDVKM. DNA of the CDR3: TGTGCCAGCAGTTTAACAGGACCCCCTGACGAGCAGTACTTC. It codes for CASSLTGPPDEQYF.

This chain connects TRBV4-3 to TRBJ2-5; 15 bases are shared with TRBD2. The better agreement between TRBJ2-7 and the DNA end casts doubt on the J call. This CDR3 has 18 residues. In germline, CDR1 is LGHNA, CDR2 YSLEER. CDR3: CASSQAGLAGGRSYEQYF. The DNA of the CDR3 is TGCGCCAGCAGCCAAGCGGGACTAGCGGGGGGCCGATCCTACGAGCAGTACTTC.

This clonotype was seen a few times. The CDR3 reads CASKGATDTQYF. The CDR3 DNA sequence: TGTGCCAGCAAAGGGGCCACAGATACGCAGTATTTT. J is TRBJ2-3 and V is TRBV25-1, with TRBD1 as a possible D gene (5 bases). The CDR3 is made up of 12 amino acids. Looked up from germline, CDR1 is MGHDK and CDR2 is SYGVNS. V dropped 7 bases and J dropped 2 bases, with 7 bases sitting between them.

The CDR3 nucleotides are TGCAGTGCTAGATGGGGGGTAGGGGGTTTTCTAGCGGGGGCTCCCACAGATACGCAGTATTTT. Amino acid sequence: CSARWGVGGFLAGAPTDTQYF. The rearrangement links TRBV20-1 to TRBJ2-3; TRBD2 matches 10 bases. The trim removed 2 bases at V and 2 bases at J, leaving 22 bases unmatched. CDR1 is DFQATT, CDR2 SNEGSKA, per germline (reference sequence). This CDR3 comprises 21 residues.

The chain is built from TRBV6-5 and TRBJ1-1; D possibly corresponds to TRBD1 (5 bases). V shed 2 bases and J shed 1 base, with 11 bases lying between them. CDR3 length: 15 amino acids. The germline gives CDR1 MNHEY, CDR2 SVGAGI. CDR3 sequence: CASSYQGNRNTEAFF. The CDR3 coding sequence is TGTGCCAGCAGTTACCAGGGTAATAGGAACACTGAAGCTTTCTTT.

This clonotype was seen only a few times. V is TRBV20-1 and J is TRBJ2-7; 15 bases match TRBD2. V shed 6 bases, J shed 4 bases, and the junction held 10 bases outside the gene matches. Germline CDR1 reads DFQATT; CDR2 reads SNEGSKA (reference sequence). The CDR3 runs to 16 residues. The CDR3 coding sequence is TGCAGTGCCCGGACTAGCGGGGGGGCGTTAGGGTACGAGCAGTACTTC. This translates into CSARTSGGALGYEQYF.

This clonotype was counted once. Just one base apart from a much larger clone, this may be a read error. In DNA, the CDR3 is TGCAGTGCTGGAGATCTCGGTACAGGAAGCTACGAGCAGTACTTC. Translation gives CSAGDLGTGSYEQYF. The V gene is TRBV20-1, the J gene TRBJ2-5; D is possibly TRBD1 (5 bases). The last part of the DNA fits TRBJ2-7 better; the J call may be wrong. The CDR3 runs to 15 residues. Germline V gives CDR1 DFQATT, CDR2 SNEGSKA (reference sequence).